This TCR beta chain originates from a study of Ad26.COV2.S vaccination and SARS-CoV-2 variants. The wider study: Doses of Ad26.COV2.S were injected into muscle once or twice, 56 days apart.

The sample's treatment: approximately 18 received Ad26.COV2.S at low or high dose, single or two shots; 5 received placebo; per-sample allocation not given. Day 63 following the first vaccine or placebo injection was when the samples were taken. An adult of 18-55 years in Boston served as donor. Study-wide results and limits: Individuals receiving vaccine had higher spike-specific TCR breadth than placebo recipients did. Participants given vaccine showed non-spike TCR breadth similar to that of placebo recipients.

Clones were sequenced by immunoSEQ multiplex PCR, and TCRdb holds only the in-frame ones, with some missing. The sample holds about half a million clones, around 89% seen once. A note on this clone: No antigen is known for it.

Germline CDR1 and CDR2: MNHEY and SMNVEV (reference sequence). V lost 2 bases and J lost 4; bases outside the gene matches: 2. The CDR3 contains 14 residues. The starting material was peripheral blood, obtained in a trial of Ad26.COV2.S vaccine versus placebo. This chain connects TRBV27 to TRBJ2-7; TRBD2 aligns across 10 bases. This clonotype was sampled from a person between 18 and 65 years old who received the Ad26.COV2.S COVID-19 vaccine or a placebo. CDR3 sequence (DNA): TGTGCCAGCAGTTTAAAGCGGGAGGGTTACGAGCAGTACTTC. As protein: CASSLKREGYEQYF.